One sample yielded the 10 T cell receptor beta chains listed below, sequenced in a study of post-analysis software for immune sequencing data (dated by TCRdb to between 2015 and 2017). What the work shows at the level of the full study, not this receptor alone: Patients showed significantly higher frequencies than controls for about five TRBV segments, among them TRBV5-6, TRBV5-1 and TRBV20-1.

The library was made by PCR. Sequencing instrument: Illumina HiSeq 2500. To reduce PCR and sequencing biases, unique molecular identifiers were built into the TCR beta cDNA libraries. TCRdb reprocessed the public reads (quality trimming at Q25 with fastp, clone calling with MiXCR) and kept in-frame beta chains. Each entry merges the rows of one CDR3 protein and shows their most common DNA and genes. The sample contains hundreds of thousands of distinct CDR3 sequences, 30% of them found a single time. Around 0.6% of the sample is taken by the ten largest. Antigens of these TCRs are unknown. The sequenced material came from blood. These receptors all stem from a girl aged 5-17 years with multiple sclerosis.

Comment on this clonotype: Relative to the germline gene, one junction end is altered; a read error may explain this. The chain joins TRBV5-1 to TRBJ2-6; D is perhaps TRBD1 (6 bases). The CDR3 is 18 residues long. Germline V gives CDR1 SGHRS, CDR2 YFSETQ. In nucleotides, the CDR3 is TGCGCCAGCAGCTTGGATTTCGGCAGGGGCTCTGGGGCCGACGTCCTGACTTTC. This encodes CASSLDFGRGSGADVLTF.

This rearrangement joins TRBV5-1 to TRBJ2-3; 7 nucleotides line up with TRBD1. This CDR3 has 15 residues. V gave up 1 base and J gave up 2 bases; unmatched junction bases: 4. Germline values: CDR1 SGHRS, CDR2 YFSETQ. As DNA, the CDR3 is TGCGCCAGCAGCTTGCAGAGGGGGCACACAGATACGCAGTATTTT. Protein product: CASSLQRGHTDTQYF.

This chain links TRBV7-2 with TRBJ2-1, with D maybe TRBD2 (6 bases). The J call may be wrong; the DNA end is better matched by TRBJ2-7. Germline V lookup: CDR1 SGHTA, CDR2 FQGNSA. This CDR3 spans 15 amino acids. Written as DNA, the CDR3 is TGTGCCAGCAGCGAGGACGGGAGCTCCTACAATGAGCAGTACTTC. This gives the protein CASSEDGSSYNEQYF.

Only a few counts were recorded for this clonotype. CDR3 amino acids: CASSHGRTSAYNEQFF. In nucleotides, the CDR3 is TGCGCCAGCAGCCACGGACGGACTAGCGCCTACAATGAGCAGTTCTTC. The V and J genes are TRBV5-1 and TRBJ2-1, with TRBD2 identical over 9 bases. The germline V gene encodes CDR1 SGHRS and CDR2 YFSETQ. The CDR3 is 16 amino acids. V shed 4 bases, J shed 2 bases, and the junction held 7 bases outside the gene matches.

This clonotype was seen a handful of times. The rearrangement links TRBV29-1 to TRBJ1-3, with D perhaps TRBD1 (5 bases). The CDR3 is 15 residues long. Germline V gene sequence: CDR1 SQVTM, CDR2 ANQGSEA. Between the trimmed V and J ends, which lost 6 bases and 0 bases, there was a span of 15 bases. Written as DNA, the CDR3 is TGCAGCGTAGACCGGGACGGAGTCTCTGGAAACACCATATATTTT. It codes for CSVDRDGVSGNTIYF. The whole variable domain, filled in from reference TRBV29-1 and TRBJ1-3, reads SAVISQKPSRDICQRGTSLTIQCQVDSQVTMMFWYRQQPGQSLTLIATANQGSEATYESGFVIDKFPISRPNLTFSTLTVSNMSPEDSSIYLCSVDRDGVSGNTIYFGEGSWLTVV.

In regard to this clonotype: The CDR3 does not close with the conserved phenylalanine or tryptophan, likely indicating a read error. Because the CDR3's place on the DNA is in doubt, the DNA is left out and the CDR3 is given as listed by TCRdb. V gene TRBV7-9 combines with J gene TRBJ2-1. The CDR3 is made up of 16 amino acids, end residues included. Germline CDR1 SEHNR, CDR2 FQNEAQ (reference sequence). This chain's CDR3 is CASSLVGGRSYNERFC.

This clonotype occurred a few times. This sequence joins TRBV24-1 and TRBJ2-5; 8 positions agree with TRBD1. The CDR3 extends over 13 amino acids. From germline, CDR1 is KGHDR and CDR2 SFDVKD. The J segment lost 1 base and the V segment lost 9 bases, leaving 3 bases of the junction unmatched. The chain's CDR3 is CATGTGPQETQYF. CDR3 bases: TGTGCCACCGGGACAGGTCCCCAAGAGACCCAGTACTTC.

This clonotype was recorded a few times. The J gene is TRBJ2-7, the V gene TRBV15; D is ambiguous. Germline lookup yields CDR1 LNHNV and CDR2 YYDKDF (reference sequence). This CDR3 comprises 15 residues. V lost 3 bases, J lost 2 bases, and 14 bases lay in between. CDR3 protein: CATSSARTAAYEQYF. CDR3 DNA sequence: TGTGCCACCAGCAGCGCACGGACGGCTGCCTACGAGCAGTACTTC.

CDR3 nucleotides: TGTGCCACACAGGGGTCCGCTAACTATGGCTACACCTTC. Translation: CATQGSANYGYTF. This sequence joins TRBV7-9 and TRBJ1-2; 7 nucleotides match TRBD1. Germline values: CDR1 SEHNR, CDR2 FQNEAQ (reference sequence). The CDR3 covers 13 residues. J was trimmed by 0 bases and V by 10 bases; bases with no gene match: 5. Combining the CDR3 with reference TRBV7-9 and TRBJ1-2 gives the whole variable domain DTGVSQNPRHKITKRGQNVTFRCDPISEHNRLYWYRQTLGQGPEFLTYFQNEAQLEKSRLLSDRFSAERPKGSFSTLEIQRTEQGDSAMYLCATQGSANYGYTFGSGTRLTVV.

In this sample, this clonotype turned up a few times. J is TRBJ2-2 and V is TRBV10-3; D call uncertain. Between the trimmed V and J ends, which lost 5 bases and 6 bases, there was a span of 10 bases. The germline CDR1 and CDR2 sequences are ENHRY and SYGVKD. The CDR3 has 13 residues. CDR3 bases: TGTGCCATCAGTCCCCAGAGTTCCGGGGAGCTGTTTTTT. Its protein product is CAISPQSSGELFF.